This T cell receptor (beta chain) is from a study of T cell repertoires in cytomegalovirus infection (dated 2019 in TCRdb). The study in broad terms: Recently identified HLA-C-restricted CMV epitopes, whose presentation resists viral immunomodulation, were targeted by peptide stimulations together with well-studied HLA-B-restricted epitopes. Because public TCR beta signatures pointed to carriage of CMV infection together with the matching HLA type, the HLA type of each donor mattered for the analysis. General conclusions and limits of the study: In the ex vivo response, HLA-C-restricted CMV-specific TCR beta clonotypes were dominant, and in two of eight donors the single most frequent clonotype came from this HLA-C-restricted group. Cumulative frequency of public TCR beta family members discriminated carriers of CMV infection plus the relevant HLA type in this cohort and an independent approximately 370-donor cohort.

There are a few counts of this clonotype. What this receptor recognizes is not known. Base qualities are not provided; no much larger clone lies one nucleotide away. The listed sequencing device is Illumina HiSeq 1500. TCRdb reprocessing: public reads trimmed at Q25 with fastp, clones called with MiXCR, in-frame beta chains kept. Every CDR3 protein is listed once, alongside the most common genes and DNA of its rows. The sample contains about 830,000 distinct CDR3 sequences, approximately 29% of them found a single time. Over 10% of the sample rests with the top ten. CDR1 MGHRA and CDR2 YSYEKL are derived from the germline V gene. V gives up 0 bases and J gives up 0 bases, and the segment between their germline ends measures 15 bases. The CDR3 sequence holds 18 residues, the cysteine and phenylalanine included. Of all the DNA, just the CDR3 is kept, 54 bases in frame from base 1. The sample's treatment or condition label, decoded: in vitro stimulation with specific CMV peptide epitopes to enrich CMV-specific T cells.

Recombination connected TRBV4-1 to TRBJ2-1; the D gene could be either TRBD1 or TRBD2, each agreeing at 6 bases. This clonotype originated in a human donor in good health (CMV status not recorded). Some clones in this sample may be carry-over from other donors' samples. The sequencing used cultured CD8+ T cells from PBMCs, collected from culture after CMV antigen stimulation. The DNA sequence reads TGCGCCAGCAGCCAAGATGGGGGGCCTCTGAGCTCCTACAATGAGCAGTTCTTC. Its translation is CASSQDGGPLSSYNEQFF.